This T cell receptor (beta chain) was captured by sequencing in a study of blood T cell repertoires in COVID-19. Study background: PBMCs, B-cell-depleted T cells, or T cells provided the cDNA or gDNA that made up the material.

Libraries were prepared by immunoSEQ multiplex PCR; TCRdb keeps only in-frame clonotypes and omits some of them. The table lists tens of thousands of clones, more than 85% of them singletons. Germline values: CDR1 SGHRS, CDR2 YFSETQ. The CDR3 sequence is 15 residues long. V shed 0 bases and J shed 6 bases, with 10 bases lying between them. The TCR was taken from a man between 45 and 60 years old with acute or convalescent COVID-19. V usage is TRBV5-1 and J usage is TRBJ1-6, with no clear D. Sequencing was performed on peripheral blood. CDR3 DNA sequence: TGCGCCAGCAGCTTGGGGAGAGTAGGTAATTCACCCCTCCACTTT. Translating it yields CASSLGRVGNSPLHF.